Listed here are 18 T cell receptor beta chains from one sample, sequenced in a study of shared clonotypes between healthy human individuals. The protocol was immunoSEQ multiplex PCR, while the TCRdb copy is restricted to in-frame clones and leaves out a portion. The sample has fewer than 1.6 million clones; approximately 98.5% are singletons. Sequenced: naive CD4+ T cells sorted from blood. Subset specified: CD45RA+ positively selected. The receptors originated from a young man in good health.

This clone is a singleton in its sample. This sample also contains other DNA sequences that code for the same CDR3. This chain connects TRBV5-4 to TRBJ2-5; 9 bases align to TRBD2. The junction had 6 bases not matched to a gene; V was cut back by 4 bases and J by 5 bases. The germline gives CDR1 SGHNT, CDR2 YYREEE (reference sequence). The CDR3 is made up of 14 amino acids. Written as DNA, the CDR3 is TGTGCCAGCAGCACGGGACTAGCCGGGGAGACCCAGTACTTC. Its translation is CASSTGLAGETQYF.

On this clone itself: A read error may produce the germline difference seen at one junction end. This chain joins TRBV7-7 and TRBJ2-3; D is perhaps TRBD1 or TRBD2 (5 bases each). Germline-derived CDR1 and CDR2 are SSHAT and FNYEAQ (reference sequence). There are 17 residues in the CDR3. The CDR3 DNA reads as TGTGCTAGCAGCCTAAATTCCGCCGGGGCAGGGACAGATACGCAGTATTTT. Residues: CASSLNSAGAGTDTQYF. Variable domain in full (rest from reference TRBV7-7 and TRBJ2-3): GAGVSQSPRYKVTKRGQDVTLRCDPISSHATLYWYQQALGQGPEFLTYFNYEAQPDKSGLPSDRFSAERPEGSISTLTIQRTEQRDSAMYRCASSLNSAGAGTDTQYFGPGTRLTVL.

As regards this clone: Within the sample, other DNA sequences also encode this same CDR3. The chain employs TRBV28 and TRBJ2-2; D is unresolved. V was pared by 5 bases and J by 4 bases, with 5 bases between. Germline V gene lookup returns CDR1 MDHEN and CDR2 SYDVKM. This CDR3 spans 12 amino acids. CDR3 nucleotides: TGTGCCAGCAGTCGGAGCACCGGGGAGCTGTTTTTT. Translation: CASSRSTGELFF.

V is TRBV10-2 and J is TRBJ2-7; the D gene is possibly TRBD2 (6 bases). Germline V lookup: CDR1 WSHSY, CDR2 SAAADI. Trimming shortened V by 4 bases and J by 3 bases, and 13 bases separated the two germline ends. This CDR3 region has 14 residues. The CDR3, as DNA: TGCGCCAGCAGTGCAGCGGGTGCCTACTACGAGCAGTACTTC. Translated: CASSAAGAYYEQYF.

V and J are TRBV5-4 and TRBJ2-7; the match to TRBD2 covers 8 bases. CDR3 size: 16 residues. The junction had 15 bases not matched to a gene; V was cut back by 4 bases and J by 6 bases. Germline CDR1 is SGHNT and CDR2 is YYREEE (reference sequence). The CDR3 region is CASSPRSGSVLGEQYF. CDR3 DNA sequence: TGTGCCAGCAGCCCCCGCAGCGGGAGCGTTCTTGGCGAGCAGTACTTC.

The chain carries TRBV18 and TRBJ1-2, with D possibly matching TRBD1 (6 bases). The germline gives CDR1 KGHSH, CDR2 LQKENI. The CDR3 has 16 residues. The V end was cut by 0 bases, the J end by 3 bases, with 14 bases between. The CDR3 nucleotides are TGTGCCAGCTCACCACCTAGCGGGGGCTCTCACTATGGCTACACCTTC. Its protein is CASSPPSGGSHYGYTF. Full variable domain (missing parts from reference TRBV18 and TRBJ1-2): NAGVMQNPRHLVRRRGQEARLRCSPMKGHSHVYWYRQLPEEGLKFMVYLQKENIIDESGMPKERFSAEFPKEGPSILRIQQVVRGDSAAYFCASSPPSGGSHYGYTFGSGTRLTVV.

The rearrangement joins TRBV7-6 to TRBJ2-3; D is unresolved. With 5 bases removed from V and 4 bases from J, the gap between germline ends came to 10 bases. Germline CDR1 reads SGHVS; CDR2 reads FNYEAQ. CDR3 size: 13 residues. CDR3 region: CASSNIAPDTQYF. The CDR3 coding sequence is TGTGCCAGCAGCAACATAGCTCCAGATACGCAGTATTTT.

The chain carries TRBV9 and TRBJ2-1, with a tentative D call TRBD1 (6 bases). CDR3 length: 15 residues. V was shortened by 4 bases and J by 4 bases, with 15 bases between the two germline ends. The germline V gene has CDR1 SGDLS and CDR2 YYNGEE. CDR3 sequence: CASSPSDRLYNEQFF. In nucleotides, the CDR3 is TGTGCCAGCAGCCCATCTGACAGGTTATACAATGAGCAGTTCTTC.

Only a few counts were recorded for this clone. This rearrangement joins TRBV7-6 to TRBJ2-7, with D perhaps being TRBD1 or TRBD2 (5 bases each). Germline V gene lookup returns CDR1 SGHVS and CDR2 FNYEAQ. The CDR3 is 17 residues long. V lost 5 bases and J lost 3, with 23 bases in between. The CDR3 bases are TGTGCCAGCAGCAACCCCATCGGGGCAGGGACCTTCTACGAGCAGTACTTC. As protein: CASSNPIGAGTFYEQYF.

The V call is TRBV19, the J call TRBJ2-1; 16 bases agree with TRBD2. The J segment lost 7 bases and the V segment lost 5 bases, leaving 5 bases of the junction unmatched. There are 16 residues in the CDR3. The germline gives CDR1 LNHDA, CDR2 SQIVND (reference sequence). The chain's CDR3 is CASSDLGLAGGNEQFF. The CDR3 coding sequence is TGTGCCAGTAGTGACCTGGGACTAGCGGGGGGGAATGAGCAGTTCTTC.

The chain couples TRBV7-9 to TRBJ2-1; 8 nucleotides match TRBD2. Looked up from germline, CDR1 is SEHNR and CDR2 is FQNEAQ (reference sequence). Germline trimming cut 5 bases from V and 6 bases from J; bases unmatched to any gene: 6. CDR3 length equals 14 residues. CDR3 residues: CASSQREYRNEQFF. CDR3 coding DNA: TGTGCCAGCAGCCAGCGGGAGTATCGCAATGAGCAGTTCTTC.

Points on this clone: This same CDR3 is encoded by further DNA sequences in the sample. The rearrangement links TRBV29-1 to TRBJ2-7, with 13 bases that match TRBD2. Germline loops: CDR1 SQVTM, CDR2 ANQGSEA. J gave up 3 bases and V 6 bases, and 2 bases lay outside the gene matches. This CDR3 contains 13 residues. CDR3 in DNA: TGCAGCGTCCGGACTAGCGGGGGCTACGAGCAGTACTTC. It translates to CSVRTSGGYEQYF.

The gene calls are TRBV28 and TRBJ2-7; no definite D call. Per the germline V gene, CDR1 is MDHEN and CDR2 is SYDVKM. The CDR3 contains 12 residues. Trimming took off 2 bases at V and 3 bases at J, with 5 bases between the two ends. The CDR3 region is CASSLEYYEQYF. CDR3 nucleotide sequence: TGTGCCAGCAGTTTAGAGTACTACGAGCAGTACTTC.

This chain joins TRBV5-6 and TRBJ2-7, with 9 nucleotides matching TRBD2. Trimming removed 4 bases from V and 6 bases from J; junction bases left unmatched: 20. The CDR3 runs to 18 residues. Germline assignment: CDR1 SGHDT and CDR2 YYEEEE. The CDR3 is CASSPFRRLTLAGSEQYF. The CDR3 nucleotides are TGTGCCAGCAGCCCCTTCAGGCGCCTCACCCTAGCGGGATCCGAGCAGTACTTC.

The DNA of the CDR3 is TGTGCCAGCAGTGGGACAGGGGGCTGGGAGACCCAGTACTTC. It translates to CASSGTGGWETQYF. This rearrangement joins TRBV28 to TRBJ2-5, with 12 bases aligning to TRBD1. The CDR3 has 14 amino acids. The germline CDR1 and CDR2 sequences are MDHEN and SYDVKM. V shed 5 bases, J shed 5 bases, and the junction held 3 bases outside the gene matches. The full variable domain, rest sourced from reference TRBV28 and TRBJ2-5, is DVKVTQSSRYLVKRTGEKVFLECVQDMDHENMFWYRQDPGLGLRLIYFSYDVKMKEKGDIPEGYSVSREKKERFSLILESASTNQTSMYLCASSGTGGWETQYFGPGTRLLVL.

The V gene is TRBV11-2, the J gene TRBJ2-7, with TRBD2 matching 7 bases. The germline V gene encodes CDR1 SGHAT and CDR2 FQNNGV. The CDR3 extends over 14 amino acids. Trimming cost V 10 bases and J 4 bases; bases outside gene matches: 13. CDR3 bases: TGTGCCACCTCCAAGCTGGGGGGAGGGTACGAGCAGTACTTC. Translating it yields CATSKLGGGYEQYF.

The rearrangement joins TRBV11-2 to TRBJ2-5, with TRBD1 identical over 9 bases. Per germline, CDR1 SGHAT and CDR2 FQNNGV. The CDR3 length is 14 residues. The V and J ends lost 6 bases and 5 bases, in that order; junction bases with no gene match: 7. CDR3 in DNA: TGTGCCAGCAGACGGGGACAGGGAGGGGAGACCCAGTACTTC. Its protein is CASRRGQGGETQYF. Supplemented by reference TRBV11-2 and TRBJ2-5, the full variable domain reads EAGVAQSPRYKIIEKRQSVAFWCNPISGHATLYWYQQILGQGPKLLIQFQNNGVVDDSQLPKDRFSAERLKGVDSTLKIQPAKLEDSAVYLCASRRGQGGETQYFGPGTRLLVL.

The chain recombines TRBV7-9 with TRBJ2-1; TRBD2 aligns across 11 bases. This CDR3 region has 16 residues. Losses at the gene ends were 0 bases for V and 5 bases for J; bases not matched to a gene: 3. Per germline, CDR1 SEHNR and CDR2 FQNEAQ (reference sequence). The CDR3 DNA reads as TGTGCCAGCAGCTTAGCGACTAGCGGGGTGAACAATGAGCAGTTCTTC. Amino acids: CASSLATSGVNNEQFF.